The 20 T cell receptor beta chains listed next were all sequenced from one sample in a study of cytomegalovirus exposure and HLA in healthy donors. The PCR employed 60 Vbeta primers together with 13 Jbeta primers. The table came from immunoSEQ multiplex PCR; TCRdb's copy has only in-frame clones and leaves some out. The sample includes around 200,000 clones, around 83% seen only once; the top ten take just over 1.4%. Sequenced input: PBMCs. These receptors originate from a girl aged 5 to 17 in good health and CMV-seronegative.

DNA of the CDR3: TGTGCCAGCAGCTTAGCGGGGGACAGAGGTTTCTTACGTGGAAACACCATATATTTT. Amino acid sequence: CASSLAGDRGFLRGNTIYF. V gene TRBV7-2 combines with J gene TRBJ1-3; 7 bases are a match to TRBD1. The CDR3 contains 19 residues. The germline CDR1 and CDR2 sequences are SGHTA and FQGNSA. Trimming removed 0 bases from V and 3 bases from J; junction bases left unmatched: 14.

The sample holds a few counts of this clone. CDR3 sequence: CASSLSDGTPNTGELFF. The CDR3 bases are TGCGCCAGCAGTCTCTCGGACGGGACTCCGAACACCGGGGAGCTGTTTTTT. This chain joins TRBV23-1 and TRBJ2-2, with D possibly matching TRBD2 (6 bases). TRBV23-1 is an ORF; its function is uncertain. The CDR3 has 17 residues. V was clipped by 4 bases and J by 0 bases, with 15 bases between them.

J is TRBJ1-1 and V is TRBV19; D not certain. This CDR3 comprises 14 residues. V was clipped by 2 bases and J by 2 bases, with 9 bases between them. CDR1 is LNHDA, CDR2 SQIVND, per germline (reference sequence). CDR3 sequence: CASSIYSFNTEAFF. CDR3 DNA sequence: TGTGCCAGTAGTATATACTCGTTCAACACTGAAGCTTTCTTT.

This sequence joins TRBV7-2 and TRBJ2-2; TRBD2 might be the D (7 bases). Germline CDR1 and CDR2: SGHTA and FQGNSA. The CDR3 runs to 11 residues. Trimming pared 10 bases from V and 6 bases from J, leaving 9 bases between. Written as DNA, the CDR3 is TGTGCCATAGGGGGGGCCGGGGAGCTGTTTTTT. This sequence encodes CAIGGAGELFF.

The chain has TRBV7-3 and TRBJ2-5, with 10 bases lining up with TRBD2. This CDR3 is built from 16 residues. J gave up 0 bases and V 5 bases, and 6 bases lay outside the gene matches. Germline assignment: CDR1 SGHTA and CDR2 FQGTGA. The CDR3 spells CASSRSGTSDQETQYF. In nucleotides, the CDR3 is TGTGCCAGCAGCCGATCCGGGACTAGCGACCAAGAGACCCAGTACTTC.

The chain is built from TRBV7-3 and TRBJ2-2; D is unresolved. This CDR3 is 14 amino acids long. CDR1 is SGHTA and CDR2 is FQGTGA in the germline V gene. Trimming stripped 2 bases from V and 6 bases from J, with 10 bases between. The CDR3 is CASSLSPVSGELFF. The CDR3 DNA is TGTGCCAGCAGCTTATCCCCGGTGTCCGGGGAGCTGTTTTTT.

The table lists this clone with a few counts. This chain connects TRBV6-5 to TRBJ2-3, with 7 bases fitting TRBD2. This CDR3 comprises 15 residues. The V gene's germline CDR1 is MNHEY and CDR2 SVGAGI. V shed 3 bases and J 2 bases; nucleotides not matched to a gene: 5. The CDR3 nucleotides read TGTGCCAGCAGTTATGAGCGGGGCTCCACAGATACGCAGTATTTT. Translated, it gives CASSYERGSTDTQYF.

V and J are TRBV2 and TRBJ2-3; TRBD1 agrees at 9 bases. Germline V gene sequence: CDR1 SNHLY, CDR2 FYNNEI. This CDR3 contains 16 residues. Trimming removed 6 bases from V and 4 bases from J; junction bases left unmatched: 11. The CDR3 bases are TGTGCCAGCAGCCGAACCGGGACAGGGAGGGCAGATACGCAGTATTTT. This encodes CASSRTGTGRADTQYF.

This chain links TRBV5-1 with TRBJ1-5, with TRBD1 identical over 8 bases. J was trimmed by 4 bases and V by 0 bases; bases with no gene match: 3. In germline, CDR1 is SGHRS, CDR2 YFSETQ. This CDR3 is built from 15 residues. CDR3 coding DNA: TGCGCCAGCAGCTTGGGGGACAGGAATAATCAGCCCCAGCATTTT. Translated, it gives CASSLGDRNNQPQHF.

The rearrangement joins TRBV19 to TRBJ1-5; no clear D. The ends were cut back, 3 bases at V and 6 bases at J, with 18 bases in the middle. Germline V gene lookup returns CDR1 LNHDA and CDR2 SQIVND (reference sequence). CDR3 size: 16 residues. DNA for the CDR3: TGTGCCAGTAGTATTGGTGTGGGTAGGGAGGGTCAGCCCCAGCATTTT. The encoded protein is CASSIGVGREGQPQHF.

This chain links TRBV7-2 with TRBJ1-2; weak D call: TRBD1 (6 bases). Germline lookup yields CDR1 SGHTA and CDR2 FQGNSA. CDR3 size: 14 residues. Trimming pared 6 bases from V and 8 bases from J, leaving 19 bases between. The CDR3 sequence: CASSSQTGPTGYTF. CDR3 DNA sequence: TGTGCCAGCAGTTCCCAGACAGGTCCTACGGGCTACACCTTC.

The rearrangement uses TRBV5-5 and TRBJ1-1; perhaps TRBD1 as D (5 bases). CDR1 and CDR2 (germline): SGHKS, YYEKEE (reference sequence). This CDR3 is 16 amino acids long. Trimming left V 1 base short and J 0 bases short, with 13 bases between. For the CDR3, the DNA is TGTGCCAGCAGCTTGATGCAGGGAAACATGAACACTGAAGCTTTCTTT. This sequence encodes CASSLMQGNMNTEAFF.

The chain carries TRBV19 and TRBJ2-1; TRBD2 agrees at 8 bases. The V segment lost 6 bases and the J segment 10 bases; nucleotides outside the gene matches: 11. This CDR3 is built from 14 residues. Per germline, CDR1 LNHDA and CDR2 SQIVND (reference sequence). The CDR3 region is CASRGLGGLGEQFF. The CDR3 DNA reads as TGTGCCAGTAGGGGACTAGGTGGATTGGGGGAGCAGTTCTTC.

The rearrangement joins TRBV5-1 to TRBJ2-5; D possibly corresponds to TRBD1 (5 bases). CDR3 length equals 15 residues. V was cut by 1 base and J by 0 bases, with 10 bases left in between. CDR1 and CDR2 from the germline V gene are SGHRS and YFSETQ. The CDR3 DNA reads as TGCGCCAGCAGCTTGAAAGGGGTTGACCAAGAGACCCAGTACTTC. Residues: CASSLKGVDQETQYF. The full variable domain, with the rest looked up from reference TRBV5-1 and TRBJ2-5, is KAGVTQTPRYLIKTRGQQVTLSCSPISGHRSVSWYQQTPGQGLQFLFEYFSETQRNKGNFPGRFSGRQFSNSRSEMNVSTLELGDSALYLCASSLKGVDQETQYFGPGTRLLVL.

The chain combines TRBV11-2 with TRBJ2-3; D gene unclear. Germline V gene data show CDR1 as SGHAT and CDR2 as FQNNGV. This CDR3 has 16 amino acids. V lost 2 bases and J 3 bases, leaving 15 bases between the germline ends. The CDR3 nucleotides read TGTGCCAGCAGCTTAATTCGAGAGAAAGAGACAGATACGCAGTATTTT. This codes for CASSLIREKETDTQYF.

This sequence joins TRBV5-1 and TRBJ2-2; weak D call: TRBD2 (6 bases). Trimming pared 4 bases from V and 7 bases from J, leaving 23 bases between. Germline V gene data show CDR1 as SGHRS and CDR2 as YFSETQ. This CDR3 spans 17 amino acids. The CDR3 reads CASSPEPGGARRGELFF. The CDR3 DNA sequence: TGCGCCAGCAGCCCCGAACCCGGGGGTGCGCGTCGCGGGGAGCTGTTTTTT.

The CDR3 DNA follows: TGTGCCAGCAGCTTAAAGCCGAACACTGAAGCTTTCTTT. Encoded protein: CASSLKPNTEAFF. The J gene is TRBJ1-1, the V gene TRBV11-2; D unclear. With 2 bases removed from V and 1 base from J, the gap between germline ends came to 5 bases. Looked up from germline, CDR1 is SGHAT and CDR2 is FQNNGV. The CDR3 totals 13 residues.

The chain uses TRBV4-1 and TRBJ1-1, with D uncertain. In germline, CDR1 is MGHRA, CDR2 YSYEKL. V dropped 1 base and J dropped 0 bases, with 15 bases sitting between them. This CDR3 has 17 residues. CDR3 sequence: CASSQAKLGDLNTEAFF. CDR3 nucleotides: TGCGCCAGCAGCCAAGCGAAACTCGGGGATTTGAACACTGAAGCTTTCTTT.

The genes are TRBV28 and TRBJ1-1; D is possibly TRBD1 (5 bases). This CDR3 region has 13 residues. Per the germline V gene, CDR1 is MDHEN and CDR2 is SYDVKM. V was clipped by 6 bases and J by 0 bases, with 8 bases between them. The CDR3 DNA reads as TGTGCCAGCAGGTGGACACTGAACACTGAAGCTTTCTTT. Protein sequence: CASRWTLNTEAFF.

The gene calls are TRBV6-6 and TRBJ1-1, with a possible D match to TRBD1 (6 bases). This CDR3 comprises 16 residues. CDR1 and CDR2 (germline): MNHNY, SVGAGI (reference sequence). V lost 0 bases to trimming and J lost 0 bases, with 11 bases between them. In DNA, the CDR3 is TGTGCCAGCAGTTACTCGATGGGGGCTTTGAACACTGAAGCTTTCTTT. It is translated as CASSYSMGALNTEAFF.